This T cell receptor beta chain emerged from a study of chemoradiotherapy in HPV16-positive cancers. Germline V gene sequence: CDR1 SEHNR, CDR2 FQNEAQ (reference sequence). Germline trimming cut 10 bases from V and 4 bases from J; bases unmatched to any gene: 6. The CDR3 consists of 13 residues. TCRdb's copy holds only in-frame clones and misses some; the assay was immunoSEQ multiplex PCR. The table has roughly 5,800 clones, roughly 85% seen once. The TCR sequence derives from a human donor with HPV-associated anogenital cancer. The sequencing used tumor tissue, collected from a patient who underwent chemoradiotherapy. This rearrangement joins TRBV7-9 to TRBJ2-7; the match to TRBD2 covers 11 bases. The DNA for the CDR3 is TGTGCCACCTCTAGCGGGGGGATATACGAGCAGTACTTC. It translates to CATSSGGIYEQYF.